These 26 T cell receptor beta chains originate from one sample sequenced in a study of blood T cell repertoires in COVID-19. Profiling relied on immunoSEQ multiplex PCR, and the TCRdb table lists in-frame clones only, not all of them. Of around 57,000 clones in the sample, 90% to 95% are singletons; the top ten hold around 3.9%. Sequenced sample: peripheral blood. Receptors were obtained from a middle-aged man with acute or convalescent COVID-19.

This clone was recorded a few times. The rearrangement joins TRBV5-1 to TRBJ2-7; D gene uncertain. CDR3 length: 14 residues. From germline, CDR1 is SGHRS and CDR2 YFSETQ. Trimming took off 1 base at V and 0 bases at J, with 8 bases between the two ends. The CDR3 sequence is CASSLTVSSYEQYF. CDR3 DNA: TGCGCCAGCAGCTTGACAGTCAGCTCCTACGAGCAGTACTTC.

This clone showed up just once. This chain uses TRBV5-4 with TRBJ2-2; 9 positions agree with TRBD2. The germline CDR1 and CDR2 sequences are SGHNT and YYREEE (reference sequence). Trimming at V came to 0 bases and at J to 6 bases, leaving 3 bases not matched to a gene. The CDR3 is 15 residues long. The CDR3 sequence: CASSLAGLASGELFF. CDR3 DNA sequence: TGTGCCAGCAGCTTGGCCGGACTAGCGTCCGGGGAGCTGTTTTTT.

This clone was seen only a few times. The chain uses TRBV7-9 and TRBJ2-3, with 10 nucleotides matching TRBD2. CDR1 SEHNR and CDR2 FQNEAQ come from the germline V gene (reference sequence). Losses at the gene ends were 5 bases for V and 6 bases for J; bases not matched to a gene: 11. The CDR3 spans 16 residues. The CDR3 DNA sequence: TGTGCCAGCAGCGCCCGGACTAGCGGACGAGGGGATACGCAGTATTTT. Protein: CASSARTSGRGDTQYF.

V is TRBV7-8 and J is TRBJ2-3, with 11 bases identical to TRBD2. J was trimmed by 0 bases and V by 5 bases; bases with no gene match: 4. CDR1 is SGHVS and CDR2 is FQNEAQ in the germline V gene. This CDR3 has 16 residues. The CDR3 DNA follows: TGTGCCAGCAGCGCACGACTAGCGGGGAGCACAGATACGCAGTATTTT. Its protein is CASSARLAGSTDTQYF.

This chain uses TRBV30 with TRBJ1-5; D uncertain. Germline CDR1 is GTSNPN and CDR2 is SVGIG (reference sequence). This CDR3 contains 14 residues. With 5 bases removed from V and 1 base from J, the gap between germline ends came to 12 bases. This CDR3 reads CAWAVGGSNQPQHF. As DNA, the CDR3 is TGTGCCTGGGCGGTCGGCGGCAGCAATCAGCCCCAGCATTTT.

The chain couples TRBV19 to TRBJ1-2; D gene ambiguous. The germline V gene encodes CDR1 LNHDA and CDR2 SQIVND (reference sequence). The V end was cut by 0 bases, the J end by 5 bases, with 16 bases between. The CDR3 spans 16 residues. CDR3 amino acids: CASSIERAPSRYGYTF. The CDR3 DNA follows: TGTGCCAGTAGTATAGAACGAGCACCCTCGAGGTATGGCTACACCTTC.

V is TRBV6-5 and J is TRBJ1-2, with 8 bases matching TRBD1. Germline lookup yields CDR1 MNHEY and CDR2 SVGAGI. Unmatched junction bases numbered 3, after V lost 6 bases and J lost 0 bases. The CDR3 has 14 amino acids. CDR3 DNA sequence: TGTGCCAGCAGCCGGGACAGGACTAACTATGGCTACACCTTC. Its protein product is CASSRDRTNYGYTF.

This clone was detected only once. The V gene is TRBV19, the J gene TRBJ2-3, with 7 bases aligning to TRBD2. CDR3 length equals 15 residues. J was trimmed by 6 bases and V by 1 base; bases with no gene match: 7. The germline gives CDR1 LNHDA, CDR2 SQIVND (reference sequence). The DNA of the CDR3 is TGTGCCAGTAGTATAGGGCTAGCGGCGATCGATACGCAGTATTTT. Amino acid sequence: CASSIGLAAIDTQYF.

The chain joins TRBV5-1 to TRBJ2-2; TRBD1 might be the D (6 bases). V dropped 0 bases and J dropped 6 bases, with 24 bases sitting between them. CDR1 SGHRS and CDR2 YFSETQ come from the germline V gene. This CDR3 is built from 19 residues. CDR3 coding DNA: TGCGCCAGCAGCTTGGACAGGGCAGCGAGCCCTGGTCGGGCCGGGGAGCTGTTTTTT. It encodes CASSLDRAASPGRAGELFF. The full variable domain, its missing parts supplied by reference TRBV5-1 and TRBJ2-2, is KAGVTQTPRYLIKTRGQQVTLSCSPISGHRSVSWYQQTPGQGLQFLFEYFSETQRNKGNFPGRFSGRQFSNSRSEMNVSTLELGDSALYLCASSLDRAASPGRAGELFFGEGSRLTVL.

This chain connects TRBV6-5 to TRBJ2-5; 7 bases agree with TRBD1. Germline loops: CDR1 MNHEY, CDR2 SVGAGI. This CDR3 has 14 residues. J gave up 2 bases and V 5 bases, and 5 bases lay outside the gene matches. The CDR3 spells CASSPRTGQETQYF. CDR3 nucleotides: TGTGCCAGCAGTCCAAGGACAGGACAAGAGACCCAGTACTTC.

The genes are TRBV5-5 and TRBJ1-2; 9 positions agree with TRBD1. CDR3 size: 15 residues. Germline V gene data show CDR1 as SGHKS and CDR2 as YYEKEE (reference sequence). With V trimmed by 3 bases and J by 4 bases, 7 bases remained unmatched. Written as DNA, the CDR3 is TGTGCCAGCAGCTCATTACAGGGGGCGGGCTATGGCTACACCTTC. Translating gives CASSSLQGAGYGYTF.

The chain joins TRBV6-2 or TRBV6-3 to TRBJ2-2; 9 positions match TRBD2. V shed 6 bases, J shed 3 bases, and the junction held 11 bases outside the gene matches. Germline CDR1 reads MNHEY; CDR2 reads SVGEGT. CDR3 length: 17 amino acids. In DNA, the CDR3 is TGTGCCAGCAGCAGATCAGCGGCGGGAGGGGACACCGGGGAGCTGTTTTTT. Amino acids: CASSRSAAGGDTGELFF.

The gene calls are TRBV25-1 and TRBJ1-3; D uncertain. Germline assignment: CDR1 MGHDK and CDR2 SYGVNS. The CDR3 spans 15 residues. V lost 2 bases and J 0 bases, leaving 8 bases between the germline ends. In nucleotides, the CDR3 is TGTGCCAGCAGTGAAGGTTCGAGCTCTGGAAACACCATATATTTT. Amino acid sequence: CASSEGSSSGNTIYF.

V and J are TRBV6-6 and TRBJ2-7; 9 bases match TRBD2. Germline-derived CDR1 and CDR2 are MNHNY and SVGAGI (reference sequence). This CDR3 spans 15 amino acids. Losses at the gene ends were 6 bases for V and 1 base for J; bases not matched to a gene: 7. The CDR3 DNA reads TGTGCCAGCAGCCTCCCGGGACTAGCTTCCTACGAGCAGTACTTC. Translating it yields CASSLPGLASYEQYF.

V gene TRBV7-9 combines with J gene TRBJ2-5; 8 bases are shared with TRBD2. The germline V gene encodes CDR1 SEHNR and CDR2 FQNEAQ (reference sequence). With 5 bases clipped from V and 4 bases from J, the junction kept 6 bases outside the gene matches. This CDR3 is built from 14 residues. The CDR3 bases are TGTGCCAGCAGCCGCAGCGGGAGAGGAGAGACCCAGTACTTC. It yields the protein CASSRSGRGETQYF. The whole variable domain, remainder taken from reference TRBV7-9 and TRBJ2-5, is DTGVSQNPRHKITKRGQNVTFRCDPISEHNRLYWYRQTLGQGPEFLTYFQNEAQLEKSRLLSDRFSAERPKGSFSTLEIQRTEQGDSAMYLCASSRSGRGETQYFGPGTRLLVL.

The V and J genes are TRBV5-4 and TRBJ2-7, with D possibly matching TRBD1 (6 bases). Trimming removed 4 bases from V and 2 bases from J, with 22 bases in between. Germline loops: CDR1 SGHNT, CDR2 YYREEE (reference sequence). The CDR3 has 17 residues. This CDR3 is CASSLEPGALSAYEQYF. CDR3 DNA: TGTGCCAGCAGCCTGGAGCCAGGGGCCCTCAGTGCCTACGAGCAGTACTTC.

The CDR3 spells CAWSVRRDYGYTF. The DNA for the CDR3 is TGTGCCTGGAGTGTGAGGAGAGACTATGGCTACACCTTC. This chain joins TRBV30 and TRBJ1-2; no definite D call. The germline CDR1 and CDR2 sequences are GTSNPN and SVGIG (reference sequence). Trimming shortened V by 0 bases and J by 3 bases, and 8 bases separated the two germline ends. This CDR3 has 13 residues.

The gene calls are TRBV6-5 and TRBJ2-6; D is ambiguous. V was clipped by 0 bases and J by 1 base, with 7 bases between them. CDR1 is MNHEY and CDR2 is SVGAGI in the germline V gene. The CDR3 is 16 residues long. This CDR3 reads CASSYSVGSGANVLTF. The CDR3 DNA is TGTGCCAGCAGTTACTCAGTCGGGTCTGGGGCCAACGTCCTGACTTTC.

The rearrangement uses TRBV27 and TRBJ2-1, with 10 bases lining up with TRBD2. CDR3 length: 14 residues. Germline V CDR1 and CDR2: MNHEY, SMNVEV (reference sequence). V lost 7 bases and J lost 7; bases outside the gene matches: 7. The CDR3 spells CASKLAGSINEQFF. The DNA for the CDR3 is TGTGCCAGCAAACTAGCGGGGAGTATAAATGAGCAGTTCTTC.

The CDR3 is CASSLGGTGETYEQYF. Here the CDR3 DNA reads TGCGCCAGCAGCTTGGGGGGGACAGGGGAGACCTACGAGCAGTACTTC. The chain employs TRBV5-1 and TRBJ2-7, with 10 bases fitting TRBD1. CDR3 size: 16 residues. V trimming: 0 bases; J trimming: 2 bases; junction bases outside the gene matches: 5. Germline-derived CDR1 and CDR2 are SGHRS and YFSETQ.

V usage is TRBV27 and J usage is TRBJ1-5, with 11 bases that match TRBD1. With 3 bases clipped from V and 6 bases from J, the junction kept 10 bases outside the gene matches. This CDR3 is built from 17 residues. Germline V lookup: CDR1 MNHEY, CDR2 SMNVEV (reference sequence). The CDR3 is CASSFHPGQGVSQPQHF. In DNA, the CDR3 is TGTGCCAGCAGTTTTCATCCGGGACAGGGGGTGAGTCAGCCCCAGCATTTT.

This clone was detected only once. The V and J genes are TRBV12-5 and TRBJ2-7; 9 nucleotides line up with TRBD1. Germline V gene lookup returns CDR1 LGHNT and CDR2 FRNRAP. The CDR3 covers 14 residues. Losses at the gene ends were 8 bases for V and 2 bases for J; bases not matched to a gene: 7. The CDR3 DNA sequence: TGTGCTAGTTCTCCGGGACAGGGAACCTACGAGCAGTACTTC. It encodes CASSPGQGTYEQYF. Based on the CDR3 plus reference TRBV12-5 and TRBJ2-7, the full variable domain is DARVTQTPRHKVTEMGQEVTMRCQPILGHNTVFWYRQTMMQGLELLAYFRNRAPLDDSGMPKDRFSAEMPDATLATLKIQPSEPRDSAVYFCASSPGQGTYEQYFGPGTRLTVT.

The DNA for the CDR3 is TGTGCCAGCAGTGCGTGGCCTAGCGGGAGTATTTATGAGCAGTTCTTC. It yields the protein CASSAWPSGSIYEQFF. V usage is TRBV6-1 and J usage is TRBJ2-1; TRBD2 matches 10 bases. Germline V gene data show CDR1 as MNHNS and CDR2 as SASEGT. The CDR3 consists of 16 residues. The V gene end was trimmed by 4 bases and the J gene end by 8 bases; junction bases not matched to a gene: 11.

This clone was recorded only once. V is TRBV19 and J is TRBJ1-2, with D perhaps TRBD1 (5 bases). CDR1 LNHDA and CDR2 SQIVND come from the germline V gene (reference sequence). The CDR3 totals 15 residues. V lost 7 bases to trimming and J lost 4 bases, with 19 bases between them. CDR3 sequence reads: CASTTSQGGGYGYTF. The CDR3 DNA sequence: TGTGCCAGTACCACATCCCAGGGTGGTGGCTATGGCTACACCTTC.

The CDR3 nucleotides read TGCGCCAGTAGACCGTTAGGCAGGCAAGAGACCCAGTACTTC. Translated: CASRPLGRQETQYF. The chain uses TRBV5-1 and TRBJ2-5; no clear D. CDR3 length: 14 residues. Trimming stripped 8 bases from V and 2 bases from J, with 16 bases between. Germline V gene data show CDR1 as SGHRS and CDR2 as YFSETQ. The complete variable domain, with remaining parts taken from reference TRBV5-1 and TRBJ2-5, reads KAGVTQTPRYLIKTRGQQVTLSCSPISGHRSVSWYQQTPGQGLQFLFEYFSETQRNKGNFPGRFSGRQFSNSRSEMNVSTLELGDSALYLCASRPLGRQETQYFGPGTRLLVL.

V usage is TRBV18 and J usage is TRBJ1-3; D not resolved. CDR1 is KGHSH, CDR2 LQKENI, per germline. The CDR3 extends over 16 amino acids. V gave up 2 bases and J gave up 0 bases, with 11 bases separating them. The CDR3 DNA reads as TGTGCCAGCTCACCATCCCACAGCAGCTCTGGAAACACCATATATTTT. Translating gives CASSPSHSSSGNTIYF.